This T cell receptor beta chain was captured by sequencing in a study of blood T cell repertoires in COVID-19. Sequencing used immunoSEQ multiplex PCR; TCRdb keeps in-frame clones, though not all of them. The sample lists some 230,000 clones, 70% to 90% seen once, with around 0.98% in the top ten. The CDR3 sequence is 13 residues long. Losses at the gene ends were 7 bases for V and 7 bases for J; bases not matched to a gene: 9. The germline V gene has CDR1 LNHDA and CDR2 SQIVND (reference sequence). The V and J genes are TRBV19 and TRBJ1-1, with TRBD1 matching 7 bases. The source is a man in his forties with acute or convalescent COVID-19. Source material: peripheral blood. Here the CDR3 DNA reads TGTGCCAGTACACAGGGGTGGGATTTTGAAGCTTTCTTT. Protein product: CASTQGWDFEAFF. Full variable domain (rest looked up from reference TRBV19 and TRBJ1-1): DGGITQSPKYLFRKEGQNVTLSCEQNLNHDAMYWYRQDPGQGLRLIYYSQIVNDFQKGDIAEGYSVSREKKESFPLTVTSAQKNPTAFYLCASTQGWDFEAFFGQGTRLTVV.